The 6 T cell receptor beta chains given below trace back to one sample, sequenced in a study of shared clonotypes between healthy human individuals. Libraries were prepared by immunoSEQ multiplex PCR; TCRdb keeps only in-frame clonotypes and omits some of them. The sample lists about 1.1 million clones; approximately 78% were seen once. Material: memory CD4+ T cells from PBMCs. This sample's subset: CD45RA-negative fraction. The receptors originated from a man aged 18 to 35 in good health. Some clones in this sample may be carry-over from other donors' samples.

The rearrangement uses TRBV7-8 and TRBJ2-7; D call uncertain. The CDR3 has 15 residues. Germline CDR1 SGHVS, CDR2 FQNEAQ. Trimming pared 2 bases from V and 2 bases from J, leaving 13 bases between. The DNA of the CDR3 is TGTGCCAGCAGCTTACTTGACTCTGGGGCCTACGAGCAGTACTTC. Protein sequence: CASSLLDSGAYEQYF.

The chain joins TRBV5-1 to TRBJ1-6, with D maybe TRBD1 (5 bases). The V and J ends lost 4 bases and 7 bases respectively, with 18 bases between them. This CDR3 comprises 16 residues. CDR1 is SGHRS, CDR2 YFSETQ, per germline. The CDR3 DNA sequence: TGCGCCAGCAGCCCGTCGACGGGGGAAGTCAATTCACCCCTCCACTTT. Its translation is CASSPSTGEVNSPLHF.

This clone was counted a few times. Sequence at one end of the junction differs from germline and may be a read error. The rearrangement uses TRBV2 and TRBJ2-6; 8 nucleotides match TRBD1. The CDR3 runs 12 residues. Germline V lookup: CDR1 SNHLY, CDR2 FYNNEI. The CDR3 protein is CASSEGQGRGSF. The CDR3 DNA reads as TGTGCCAGCAGTGAAGGACAGGGGAGAGGGTCTTTC. The full variable domain, with the rest looked up from reference TRBV2 and TRBJ2-6, is EPEVTQTPSHQVTQMGQEVILRCVPISNHLYFYWYRQILGQKVEFLVSFYNNEISEKSEIFDDQFSVERPDGSNFTLKIRSTKLEDSAMYFCASSEGQGRGSFGAGSRLTVL.

The chain is built from TRBV18 and TRBJ2-7, with a weak D call TRBD2 (5 bases). Germline V CDR1 and CDR2: KGHSH, LQKENI. The CDR3 spans 14 residues. Trimming removed 4 bases at V and 5 bases at J, with 15 bases between. The CDR3 here is CASSRSASGNEQYF. The CDR3 DNA reads as TGTGCCAGCTCACGTAGCGCGTCCGGGAACGAGCAGTACTTC.

The chain is built from TRBV28 and TRBJ1-4; D is possibly TRBD1 (5 bases). The CDR3 is 15 residues long. V dropped 5 bases and J dropped 0 bases, with 10 bases sitting between them. Per the germline V gene, CDR1 is MDHEN and CDR2 is SYDVKM. The CDR3: CASSDSLTTNEKLFF. DNA for the CDR3: TGTGCCAGCAGTGACAGCTTAACAACTAATGAAAAACTGTTTTTT.

In regard to this clone: This may come from a read error, since a much larger clone is one base off. The chain employs TRBV7-2 and TRBJ2-3, with 10 bases lining up with TRBD2. Per germline, CDR1 SGHTA and CDR2 FQGNSA. V trimming: 5 bases; J trimming: 1 base; junction bases outside the gene matches: 3. The CDR3 consists of 15 residues. Here the CDR3 reads CASSAAGGGTDTQYF. The CDR3 DNA reads as TGTGCCAGCAGCGCAGCGGGAGGGGGCACAGATACGCAGTATTTT.